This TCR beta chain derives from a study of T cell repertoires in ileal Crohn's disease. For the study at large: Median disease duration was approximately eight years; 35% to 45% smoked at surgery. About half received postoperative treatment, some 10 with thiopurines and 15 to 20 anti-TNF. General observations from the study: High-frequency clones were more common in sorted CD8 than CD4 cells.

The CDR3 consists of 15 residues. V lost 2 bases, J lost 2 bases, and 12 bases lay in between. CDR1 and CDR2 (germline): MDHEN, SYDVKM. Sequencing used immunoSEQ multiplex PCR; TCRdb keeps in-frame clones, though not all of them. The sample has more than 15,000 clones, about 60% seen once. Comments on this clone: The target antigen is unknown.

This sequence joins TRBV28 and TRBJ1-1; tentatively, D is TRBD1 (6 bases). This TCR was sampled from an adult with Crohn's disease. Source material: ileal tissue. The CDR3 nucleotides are TGTGCCAGCAGTTTAGATCAGGGGATCAACACTGAAGCTTTCTTT. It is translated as CASSLDQGINTEAFF. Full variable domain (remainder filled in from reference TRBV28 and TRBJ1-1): DVKVTQSSRYLVKRTGEKVFLECVQDMDHENMFWYRQDPGLGLRLIYFSYDVKMKEKGDIPEGYSVSREKKERFSLILESASTNQTSMYLCASSLDQGINTEAFFGQGTRLTVV.